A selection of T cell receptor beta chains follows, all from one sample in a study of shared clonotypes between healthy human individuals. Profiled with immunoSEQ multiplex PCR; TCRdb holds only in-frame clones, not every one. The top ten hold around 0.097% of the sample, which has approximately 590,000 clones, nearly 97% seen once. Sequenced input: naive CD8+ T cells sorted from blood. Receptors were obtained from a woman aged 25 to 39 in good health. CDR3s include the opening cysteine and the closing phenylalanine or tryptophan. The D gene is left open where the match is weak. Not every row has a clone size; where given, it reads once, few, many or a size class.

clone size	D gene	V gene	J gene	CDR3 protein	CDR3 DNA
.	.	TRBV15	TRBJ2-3	CATSPQGSKAVRDTQYF	TGTGCCACCAGCCCCCAGGGCTCGAAGGCCGTTCGAGATACGCAGTATTTT
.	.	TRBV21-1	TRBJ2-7	CASSREPGQKLYEQYF	TGTGCCAGCAGCCGTGAACCGGGACAGAAACTCTACGAGCAGTACTTC
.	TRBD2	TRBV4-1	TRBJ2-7	CASSQVAGALGYEQYF	TGCGCCAGCAGCCAAGTGGCGGGAGCACTTGGATACGAGCAGTACTTC
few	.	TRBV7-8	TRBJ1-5	CASSLGGGYQPQHF	TGTGCCAGCAGCTTAGGAGGCGGGTATCAGCCCCAGCATTTT
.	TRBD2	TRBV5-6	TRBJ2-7	CASSLPSGFNEQYF	TGTGCCAGCAGCTTACCTAGCGGGTTCAACGAGCAGTACTTC
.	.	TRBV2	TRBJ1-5	CASSVPRAGIGNQPQHF	TGTGCCAGCAGTGTACCCCGGGCCGGGATTGGCAATCAGCCCCAGCATTTT
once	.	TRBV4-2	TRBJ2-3	CASSQAASSGTLNTDTQYF	TGTGCCAGCAGCCAAGCCGCGTCCTCCGGGACTTTAAACACAGATACGCAGTATTTT
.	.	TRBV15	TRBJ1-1	CATSITGMNTEAFF	TGTGCCACCAGCATAACAGGGATGAACACTGAAGCTTTCTTT
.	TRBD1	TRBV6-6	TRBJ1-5	CASSAGTGVWQPQHF	TGTGCCAGCAGCGCCGGGACAGGGGTTTGGCAGCCCCAGCATTTT
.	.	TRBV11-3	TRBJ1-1	CASSLGGNTEAFF	TGTGCCAGCAGCTTGGGAGGGAACACTGAAGCTTTCTTT
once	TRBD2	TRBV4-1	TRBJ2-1	CASRHSGTSGSKGVNEQFF	TGCGCCAGCAGACACTCCGGGACTAGCGGGAGTAAAGGAGTCAATGAGCAGTTCTTC
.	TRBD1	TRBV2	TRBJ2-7	CASRVPGTGNEQYF	TGTGCCAGCAGAGTTCCCGGGACAGGGAACGAGCAGTACTTC
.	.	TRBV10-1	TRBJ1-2	CASSDEGNNYGYTF	TGCGCCAGCAGTGACGAAGGGAATAACTATGGCTACACCTTC
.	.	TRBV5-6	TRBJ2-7	CASSNSDGFYEQYF	TGTGCCAGCAGTAACAGCGATGGGTTCTACGAGCAGTACTTC
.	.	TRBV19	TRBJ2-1	CASSAGEGARNEQFF	TGTGCCAGTAGTGCCGGCGAAGGGGCGCGAAATGAGCAGTTCTTC
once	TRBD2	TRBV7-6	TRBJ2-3	CASSLETSRLDTQYF	TGTGCCAGCAGCTTAGAGACTAGCAGGTTAGATACGCAGTATTTT
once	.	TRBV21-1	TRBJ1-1	CASPRIGVGRKNSEAFF	TGTGCCAGCCCCAGGATTGGGGTGGGAAGGAAAAATTCTGAAGCTTTCTTT
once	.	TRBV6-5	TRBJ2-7	CASRHMTSYEQYF	TGTGCCAGCCGACATATGACCTCCTACGAGCAGTACTTC
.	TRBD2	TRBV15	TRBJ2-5	CATSRDTLAGGEETQYF	TGTGCCACCAGCAGGGATACCCTAGCGGGAGGTGAAGAGACCCAGTACTTC
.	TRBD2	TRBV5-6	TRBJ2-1	CASSPPGLAGPYEQFF	TGTGCCAGCAGCCCCCCGGGACTAGCGGGACCTTATGAGCAGTTCTTC
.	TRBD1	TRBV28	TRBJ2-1	CASKADRGRLDEQFF	TGTGCCAGCAAGGCAGACAGGGGGCGTTTGGATGAGCAGTTCTTC
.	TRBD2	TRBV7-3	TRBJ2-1	CASSLGLAGVVNEQFF	TGTGCCAGCAGCTTGGGACTAGCGGGAGTCGTGAATGAGCAGTTCTTC
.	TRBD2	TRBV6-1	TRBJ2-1	CASAVGLAPYNEQFF	TGTGCCAGCGCGGTGGGACTAGCGCCCTACAATGAGCAGTTCTTC
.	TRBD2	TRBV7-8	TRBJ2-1	CASSLGGTSGGANEQFF	TGTGCCAGCAGCTTAGGTGGGACTAGCGGGGGAGCCAATGAGCAGTTCTTC
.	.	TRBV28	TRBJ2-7	CASSPEVDLSSYEQYF	TGTGCCAGCAGTCCCGAAGTAGACCTAAGCTCCTACGAGCAGTACTTC
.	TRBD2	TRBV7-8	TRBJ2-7	CASSLGASGTLYEQYF	TGTGCCAGCAGCTTAGGGGCTAGCGGGACCCTGTACGAGCAGTACTTC
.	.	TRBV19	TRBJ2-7	CASSIGGYEQCF	TGTGCCAGTAGTATAGGGGGCTACGAGCAGTGCTTC
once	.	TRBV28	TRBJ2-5	CASRNLITPSGEGKETQYF	TGTGCCAGCAGGAATCTGATTACCCCAAGCGGAGAGGGGAAAGAGACCCAGTACTTC
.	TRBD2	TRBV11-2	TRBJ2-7	CASSLELAGSRGEQYF	TGTGCCAGCAGCTTAGAACTAGCGGGATCGCGGGGCGAGCAGTACTTC